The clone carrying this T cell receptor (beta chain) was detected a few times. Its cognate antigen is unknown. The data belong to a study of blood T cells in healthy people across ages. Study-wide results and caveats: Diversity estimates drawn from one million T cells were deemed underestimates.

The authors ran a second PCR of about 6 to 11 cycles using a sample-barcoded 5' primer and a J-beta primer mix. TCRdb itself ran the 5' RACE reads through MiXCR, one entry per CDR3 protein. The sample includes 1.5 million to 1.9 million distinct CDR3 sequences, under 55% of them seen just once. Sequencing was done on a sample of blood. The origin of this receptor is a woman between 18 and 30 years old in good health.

The CDR3 region has the DNA TGTGCCAGCAGCTTCGAGCACGGAGAGCAGTTCTTC. Amino acid sequence: CASSFEHGEQFF. The chain links TRBV7-9 to TRBJ2-1; D is unresolved. The CDR3 contains 12 residues. V was trimmed by 3 bases and J by 10 bases, leaving 10 bases between them. CDR1 and CDR2 from the germline V gene are SEHNR and FQNEAQ (reference sequence).